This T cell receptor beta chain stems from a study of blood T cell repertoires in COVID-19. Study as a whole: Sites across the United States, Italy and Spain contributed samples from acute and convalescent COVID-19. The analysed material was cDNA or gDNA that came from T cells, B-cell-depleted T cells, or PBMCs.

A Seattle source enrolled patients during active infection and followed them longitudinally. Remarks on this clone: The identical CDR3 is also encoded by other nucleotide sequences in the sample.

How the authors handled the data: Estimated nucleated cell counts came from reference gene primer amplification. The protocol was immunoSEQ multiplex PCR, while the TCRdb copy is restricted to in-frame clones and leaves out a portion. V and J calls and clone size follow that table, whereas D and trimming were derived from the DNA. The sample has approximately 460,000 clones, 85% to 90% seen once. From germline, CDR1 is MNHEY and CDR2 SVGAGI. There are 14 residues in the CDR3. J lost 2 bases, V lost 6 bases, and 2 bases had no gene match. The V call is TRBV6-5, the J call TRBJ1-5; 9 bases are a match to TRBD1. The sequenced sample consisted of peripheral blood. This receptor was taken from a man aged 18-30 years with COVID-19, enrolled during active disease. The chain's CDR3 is CASSRDRGNQPQHF. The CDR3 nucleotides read TGTGCCAGCAGCCGGGACAGGGGCAATCAGCCCCAGCATTTT.